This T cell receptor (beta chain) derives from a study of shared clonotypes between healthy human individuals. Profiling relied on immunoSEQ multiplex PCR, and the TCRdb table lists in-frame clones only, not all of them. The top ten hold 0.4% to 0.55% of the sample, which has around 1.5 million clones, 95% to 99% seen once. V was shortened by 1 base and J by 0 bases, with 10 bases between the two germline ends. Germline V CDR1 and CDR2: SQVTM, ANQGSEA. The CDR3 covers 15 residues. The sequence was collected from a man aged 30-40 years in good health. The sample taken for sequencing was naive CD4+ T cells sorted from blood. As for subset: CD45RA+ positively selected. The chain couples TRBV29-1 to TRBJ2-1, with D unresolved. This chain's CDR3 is CSVEGVRSSYNEQFF. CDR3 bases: TGCAGCGTTGAAGGGGTACGAAGCTCCTACAATGAGCAGTTCTTC.